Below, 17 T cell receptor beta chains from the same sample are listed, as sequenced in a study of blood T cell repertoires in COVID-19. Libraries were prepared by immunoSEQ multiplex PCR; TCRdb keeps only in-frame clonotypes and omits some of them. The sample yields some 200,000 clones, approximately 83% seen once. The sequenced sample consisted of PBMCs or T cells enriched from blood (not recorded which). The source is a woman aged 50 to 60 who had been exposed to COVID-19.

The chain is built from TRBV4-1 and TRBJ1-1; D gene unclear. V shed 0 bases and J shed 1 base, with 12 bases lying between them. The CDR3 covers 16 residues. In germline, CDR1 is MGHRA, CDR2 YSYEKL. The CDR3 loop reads CASSQDGEGKNTEAFF. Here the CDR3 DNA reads TGCGCCAGCAGCCAAGATGGCGAGGGTAAGAACACTGAAGCTTTCTTT.

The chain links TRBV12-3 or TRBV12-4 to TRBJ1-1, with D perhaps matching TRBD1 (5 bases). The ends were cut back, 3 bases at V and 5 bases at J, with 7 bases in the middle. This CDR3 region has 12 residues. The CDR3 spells CASSLSGTEAFF. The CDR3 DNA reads TGTGCCAGCAGTTTGTCAGGGACTGAAGCTTTCTTT.

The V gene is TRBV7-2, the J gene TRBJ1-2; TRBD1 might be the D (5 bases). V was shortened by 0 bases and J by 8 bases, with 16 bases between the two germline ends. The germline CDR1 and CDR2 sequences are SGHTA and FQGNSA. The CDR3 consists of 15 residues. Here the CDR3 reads CASSLALTGASGYTF. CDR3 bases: TGTGCCAGCAGCTTAGCGCTAACAGGAGCTTCAGGCTACACCTTC.

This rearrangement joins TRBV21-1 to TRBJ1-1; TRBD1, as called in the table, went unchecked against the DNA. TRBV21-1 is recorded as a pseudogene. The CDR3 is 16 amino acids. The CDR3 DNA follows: TGTGCCAGCAGCATCCACCCCACACTGGCAGGGACTGAAGCTTTCTTT. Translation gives CASSIHPTLAGTEAFF.

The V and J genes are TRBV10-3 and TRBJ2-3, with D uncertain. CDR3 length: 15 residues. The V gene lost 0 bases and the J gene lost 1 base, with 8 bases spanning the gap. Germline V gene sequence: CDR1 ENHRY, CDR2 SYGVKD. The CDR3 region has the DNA TGTGCCATCAGTGAGTCTGAGTTCCGCACAGATACGCAGTATTTT. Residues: CAISESEFRTDTQYF.

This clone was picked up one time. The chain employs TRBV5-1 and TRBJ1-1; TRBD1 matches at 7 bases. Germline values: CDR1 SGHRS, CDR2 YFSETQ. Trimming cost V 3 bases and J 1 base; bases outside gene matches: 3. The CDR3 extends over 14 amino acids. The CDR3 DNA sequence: TGCGCCAGCAGCTGGACAGGAGGGAACACTGAAGCTTTCTTT. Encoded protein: CASSWTGGNTEAFF.

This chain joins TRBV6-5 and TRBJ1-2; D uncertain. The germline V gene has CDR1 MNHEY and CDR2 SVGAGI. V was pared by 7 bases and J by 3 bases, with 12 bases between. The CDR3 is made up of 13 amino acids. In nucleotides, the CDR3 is TGTGCCAGCACCCCGCGGGGATACTATGGCTACACCTTC. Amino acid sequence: CASTPRGYYGYTF.

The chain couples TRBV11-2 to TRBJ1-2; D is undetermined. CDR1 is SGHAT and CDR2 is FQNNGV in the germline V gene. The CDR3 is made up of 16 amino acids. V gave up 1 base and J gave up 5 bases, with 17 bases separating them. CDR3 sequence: CASSLAGTSRSYGYTF. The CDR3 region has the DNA TGTGCCAGCAGCTTAGCTGGTACTTCTAGAAGTTATGGCTACACCTTC.

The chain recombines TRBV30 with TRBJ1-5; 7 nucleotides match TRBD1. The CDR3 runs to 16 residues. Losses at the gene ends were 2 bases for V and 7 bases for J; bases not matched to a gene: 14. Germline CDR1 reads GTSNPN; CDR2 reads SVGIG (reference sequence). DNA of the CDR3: TGTGCCTGGAGTACCCTGCAGGGGGTGGTTGGACAGCCCCAGCATTTT. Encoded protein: CAWSTLQGVVGQPQHF.

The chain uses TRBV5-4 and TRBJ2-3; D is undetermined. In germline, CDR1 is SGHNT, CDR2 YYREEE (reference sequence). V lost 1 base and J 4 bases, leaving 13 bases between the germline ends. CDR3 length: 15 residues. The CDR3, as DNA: TGTGCCAGCAGCTTGAAAGCGAACTCGGCAGATACGCAGTATTTT. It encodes CASSLKANSADTQYF.

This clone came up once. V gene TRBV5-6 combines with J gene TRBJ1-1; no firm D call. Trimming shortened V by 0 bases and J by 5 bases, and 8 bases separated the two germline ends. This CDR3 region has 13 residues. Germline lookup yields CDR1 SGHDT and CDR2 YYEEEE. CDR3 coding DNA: TGTGCCAGCAGCTTGGGGGAGACGACTGAAGCTTTCTTT. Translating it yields CASSLGETTEAFF.

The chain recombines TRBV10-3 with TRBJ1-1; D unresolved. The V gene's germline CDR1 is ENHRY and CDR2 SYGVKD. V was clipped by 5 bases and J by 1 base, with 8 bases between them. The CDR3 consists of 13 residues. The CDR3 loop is CAISSEPNTEAFF. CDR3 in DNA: TGTGCCATCAGTTCCGAGCCGAACACTGAAGCTTTCTTT.

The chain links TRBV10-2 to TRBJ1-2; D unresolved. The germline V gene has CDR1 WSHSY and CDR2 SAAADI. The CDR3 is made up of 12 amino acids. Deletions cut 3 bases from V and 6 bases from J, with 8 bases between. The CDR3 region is CASSEGVDGYTF. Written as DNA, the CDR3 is TGCGCCAGCAGTGAAGGAGTGGATGGCTACACCTTC.

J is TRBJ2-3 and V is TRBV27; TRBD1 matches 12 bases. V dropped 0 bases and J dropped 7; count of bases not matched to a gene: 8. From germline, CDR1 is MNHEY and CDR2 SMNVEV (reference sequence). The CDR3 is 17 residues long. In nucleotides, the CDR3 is TGTGCCAGCAGTTTATCGGGGACAGGGGGCCGGAGGAATACGCAGTATTTT. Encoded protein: CASSLSGTGGRRNTQYF.

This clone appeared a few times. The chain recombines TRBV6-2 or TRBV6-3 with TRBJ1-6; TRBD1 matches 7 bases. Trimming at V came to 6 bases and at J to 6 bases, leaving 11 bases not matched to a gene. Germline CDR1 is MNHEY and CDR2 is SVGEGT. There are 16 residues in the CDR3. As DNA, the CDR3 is TGTGCCAGCAGCCCCCCTCTCGACAGGGTTAATTCACCCCTCCACTTT. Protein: CASSPPLDRVNSPLHF.

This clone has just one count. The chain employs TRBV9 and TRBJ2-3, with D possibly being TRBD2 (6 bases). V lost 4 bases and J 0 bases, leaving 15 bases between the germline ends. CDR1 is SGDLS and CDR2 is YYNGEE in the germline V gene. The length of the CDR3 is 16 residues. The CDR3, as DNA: TGTGCCAGCAGCCTTATGCCGGGACTTAGCACAGATACGCAGTATTTT. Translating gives CASSLMPGLSTDTQYF.

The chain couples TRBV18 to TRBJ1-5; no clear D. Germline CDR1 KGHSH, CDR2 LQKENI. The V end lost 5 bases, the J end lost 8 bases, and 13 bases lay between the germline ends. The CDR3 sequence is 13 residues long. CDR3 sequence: CASSSRRYEPQHF. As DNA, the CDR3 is TGTGCCAGCTCAAGCCGGCGGTATGAGCCCCAGCATTTT.